A single sample is the source of the 26 T cell receptor beta chains below, sequenced in a study of blood T cell dynamics during melanoma immunotherapy (dated by TCRdb to the early 2020s). The library was prepared using the immunoSEQ multiplex PCR assay. TCRdb re-hosts the immuneACCESS table, in-frame sequences only. Its copies lack some clones; in the studies checked, an unresolved V gene accounts for under half of them, and the cause for the rest is not known. The sample table shows approximately 13,000 clones, and approximately 90% are seen once. The ten largest clones capture 0.15% to 0.2% of the sample. Interpreted using the paper, the time point label stands for: week 3, after first cycle of checkpoint inhibitor. This sample comprised effector memory CD8+ T cells from blood, obtained from a patient treated with checkpoint blockade. The receptors come from a human donor with melanoma.

This clone was recorded once. The chain has TRBV4-2 and TRBJ2-7; 7 bases are shared with TRBD1. Germline V gene lookup returns CDR1 LGHNA and CDR2 YNFKEQ. The CDR3 extends over 14 amino acids. V shed 4 bases, J shed 2 bases, and the junction held 5 bases outside the gene matches. DNA of the CDR3: TGTGCCAGCAGCCTCACGACAGGGACCTACGAGCAGTACTTC. This translates into CASSLTTGTYEQYF.

The chain carries TRBV27 and TRBJ2-2; D ambiguous. The germline V gene encodes CDR1 MNHEY and CDR2 SMNVEV (reference sequence). The CDR3 extends over 14 amino acids. V lost 6 bases and J 1 base, leaving 9 bases between the germline ends. The CDR3 DNA reads as TGTGCCAGCAGCTTGGAAGGGAACACCGGGGAGCTGTTTTTT. Residues: CASSLEGNTGELFF.

This sequence joins TRBV27 and TRBJ2-7, with 12 nucleotides matching TRBD1. Germline CDR1 is MNHEY and CDR2 is SMNVEV (reference sequence). CDR3 size: 13 residues. V lost 10 bases to trimming and J lost 6 bases; unmatched junction nucleotides: 7. The DNA of the CDR3 is TGTGCCACCTCCGGGACAGGGGGCCTCGAGCAGTACTTC. Translated: CATSGTGGLEQYF.

This clone was recorded a few times. The chain links TRBV6-6 to TRBJ2-2; a weak D match, TRBD1 (5 bases). V lost 6 bases and J lost 7, with 18 bases in between. CDR1 MNHNY and CDR2 SVGAGI come from the germline V gene (reference sequence). CDR3 size: 15 residues. The CDR3 sequence: CASSGRQIMLGELFF. CDR3 nucleotides: TGTGCCAGCAGCGGTCGACAGATCATGCTCGGGGAGCTGTTTTTT.

The CDR3 is CASSPRGSSYEQYF. CDR3 coding DNA: TGTGCCAGCAGCCCTAGGGGGAGCTCCTACGAGCAGTACTTC. V gene TRBV11-2 combines with J gene TRBJ2-7, with a tentative D call TRBD1 (6 bases). CDR1 and CDR2 (germline): SGHAT, FQNNGV. This CDR3 contains 14 residues. Trimming left V 5 bases short and J 0 bases short, with 11 bases between.

The chain combines TRBV19 with TRBJ1-2; perhaps TRBD1 as D (6 bases). V was cut by 6 bases and J by 6 bases, with 17 bases left in between. There are 14 residues in the CDR3. Per the germline V gene, CDR1 is LNHDA and CDR2 is SQIVND (reference sequence). CDR3 in amino acids: CASREYGGGDGYTF. The CDR3, as DNA: TGTGCCAGTAGGGAATACGGAGGGGGAGATGGCTACACCTTC. Full variable domain (rest looked up from reference TRBV19 and TRBJ1-2): DGGITQSPKYLFRKEGQNVTLSCEQNLNHDAMYWYRQDPGQGLRLIYYSQIVNDFQKGDIAEGYSVSREKKESFPLTVTSAQKNPTAFYLCASREYGGGDGYTFGSGTRLTVV.

The V gene is TRBV7-9, the J gene TRBJ2-1, with 13 bases aligning to TRBD2. After removal of 1 base from V and 9 bases from J, the junction contained 3 bases not matched to a gene. Germline lookup yields CDR1 SEHNR and CDR2 FQNEAQ (reference sequence). The CDR3 runs to 15 residues. CDR3 sequence reads: CASSLGLAGGLEQFF. The CDR3 DNA follows: TGTGCCAGCAGCTTAGGACTAGCGGGGGGTCTTGAGCAGTTCTTC. Drawing the rest from reference TRBV7-9 and TRBJ2-1, the complete variable domain is DTGVSQNPRHKITKRGQNVTFRCDPISEHNRLYWYRQTLGQGPEFLTYFQNEAQLEKSRLLSDRFSAERPKGSFSTLEIQRTEQGDSAMYLCASSLGLAGGLEQFFGPGTRLTVL.

This sequence joins TRBV4-1 and TRBJ2-7; D remains unclear. Germline V CDR1 and CDR2: MGHRA, YSYEKL. This CDR3 contains 13 residues. V lost 3 bases to trimming and J lost 4 bases, with 10 bases between them. CDR3 bases: TGCGCCAGCAGCCACCGGACCGGGTACGAGCAGTACTTC. Translation: CASSHRTGYEQYF.

The gene calls are TRBV2 and TRBJ2-3, with 7 bases lining up with TRBD2. Germline CDR1 reads SNHLY; CDR2 reads FYNNEI. The CDR3 consists of 14 residues. V lost 5 bases and J lost 3; bases outside the gene matches: 5. Written as DNA, the CDR3 is TGTGCCAGCAGTCTTGCGGGAGAAACAGATACGCAGTATTTT. Its translation is CASSLAGETDTQYF. Full variable domain (missing parts from reference TRBV2 and TRBJ2-3): EPEVTQTPSHQVTQMGQEVILRCVPISNHLYFYWYRQILGQKVEFLVSFYNNEISEKSEIFDDQFSVERPDGSNFTLKIRSTKLEDSAMYFCASSLAGETDTQYFGPGTRLTVL.

This chain connects TRBV27 to TRBJ1-1; D remains ambiguous. The V end lost 4 bases, the J end lost 1 base, and 10 bases lay between the germline ends. Germline CDR1 is MNHEY and CDR2 is SMNVEV (reference sequence). This CDR3 has 14 amino acids. The CDR3 coding sequence is TGTGCCAGCAGTTATCTGGGCACGAACACTGAAGCTTTCTTT. Encoded protein: CASSYLGTNTEAFF.

J is TRBJ2-7 and V is TRBV19, with 9 bases that match TRBD1. The CDR3 sequence is 17 residues long. The J segment lost 3 bases and the V segment lost 4 bases, leaving 13 bases of the junction unmatched. CDR1 and CDR2 (germline): LNHDA, SQIVND (reference sequence). CDR3 loop: CASSTRQGDRDIYEQYF. The CDR3 DNA sequence: TGTGCCAGTAGTACCCGACAGGGGGACAGGGATATCTACGAGCAGTACTTC. Using reference TRBV19 and TRBJ2-7 for the parts outside the CDR3, the full variable domain is DGGITQSPKYLFRKEGQNVTLSCEQNLNHDAMYWYRQDPGQGLRLIYYSQIVNDFQKGDIAEGYSVSREKKESFPLTVTSAQKNPTAFYLCASSTRQGDRDIYEQYFGPGTRLTVT.

This rearrangement joins TRBV5-5 to TRBJ1-2, with 8 bases identical to TRBD1. Per the germline V gene, CDR1 is SGHKS and CDR2 is YYEKEE (reference sequence). V gave up 3 bases and J gave up 2 bases; unmatched junction bases: 6. The CDR3 consists of 15 residues. DNA for the CDR3: TGTGCCAGCAGCTCCGGACAGGGTTTAAACTATGGCTACACCTTC. It yields the protein CASSSGQGLNYGYTF.

CDR3 nucleotide sequence: TGTGCCAGCAGCTTAACTCTTAGGCGGGACAGGGTGGCCTACGAGCAGTACTTC. This codes for CASSLTLRRDRVAYEQYF. The rearrangement joins TRBV7-9 to TRBJ2-7, with 9 bases fitting TRBD1. From germline, CDR1 is SEHNR and CDR2 FQNEAQ (reference sequence). The CDR3 runs 18 residues. The V and J ends lost 2 bases and 2 bases, in that order; junction bases with no gene match: 13.

This chain joins TRBV4-3 and TRBJ2-1; TRBD1 matches 8 bases. Germline V gene sequence: CDR1 LGHNA, CDR2 YSLEER. Trimming at V came to 0 bases and at J to 2 bases, leaving 3 bases not matched to a gene. The CDR3 loop spans 16 amino acids. The CDR3 region has the DNA TGCGCCAGCAGCCAAGATCACAGGGGGACCTACAATGAGCAGTTCTTC. This translates into CASSQDHRGTYNEQFF.

This clone was detected only a few times. The V and J genes are TRBV14 and TRBJ2-7, with 8 bases lining up with TRBD1. Germline CDR1 reads SGHDN; CDR2 reads FVKESK. The length of the CDR3 is 14 residues. The J segment lost 2 bases and the V segment lost 1 base, leaving 1 base of the junction unmatched. This CDR3 reads CASSQGTGPYEQYF. The CDR3 DNA is TGTGCCAGCAGCCAAGGGACAGGGCCCTACGAGCAGTACTTC.

The chain uses TRBV2 and TRBJ1-2, with D unclear. CDR1 SNHLY and CDR2 FYNNEI come from the germline V gene. Between the trimmed V and J ends, which lost 2 bases and 0 bases, there was a span of 4 bases. The CDR3 has 13 amino acids. Here the CDR3 DNA reads TGTGCCAGCAGTGAAAAGGCTAACTATGGCTACACCTTC. Residues: CASSEKANYGYTF.

This clone came up a few times. This rearrangement joins TRBV5-1 to TRBJ2-7; TRBD2 aligns across 11 bases. Per germline, CDR1 SGHRS and CDR2 YFSETQ. This CDR3 region has 15 residues. The V segment lost 4 bases and the J segment 4 bases; nucleotides outside the gene matches: 7. The CDR3 sequence: CASSATSGRWYEQYF. In DNA form, the CDR3 reads TGCGCCAGCAGCGCTACTAGCGGGAGATGGTACGAGCAGTACTTC.

The gene calls are TRBV6-1 and TRBJ1-5; unclear D gene. This CDR3 has 16 amino acids. Germline loops: CDR1 MNHNS, CDR2 SASEGT. Deletions cut 1 base from V and 2 bases from J, with 12 bases between. CDR3 loop: CASSEVGLIGNQPQHF. The DNA of the CDR3 is TGTGCCAGCAGTGAAGTAGGGTTGATAGGCAATCAGCCCCAGCATTTT.

The chain uses TRBV10-3 and TRBJ2-5; D gene uncertain. V lost 2 bases and J lost 3, with 7 bases in between. The germline CDR1 and CDR2 sequences are ENHRY and SYGVKD. The CDR3 length is 13 residues. DNA of the CDR3: TGTGCCATCAGTGAGCTGACCGAAGAGACCCAGTACTTC. Its protein is CAISELTEETQYF.

The J gene is TRBJ2-7, the V gene TRBV13, with TRBD2 matching over 8 bases. The J segment lost 4 bases and the V segment lost 8 bases, leaving 10 bases of the junction unmatched. There are 14 residues in the CDR3. Germline V gives CDR1 PRHDT, CDR2 FYEKMQ (reference sequence). This CDR3 is CASAPGLGRYEQYF. CDR3 DNA: TGTGCCAGCGCGCCGGGACTAGGAAGATACGAGCAGTACTTC.

The genes are TRBV14 and TRBJ1-4; D may be TRBD1 (6 bases). CDR1 and CDR2 (germline): SGHDN, FVKESK. Trimming removed 0 bases at V and 4 bases at J, with 21 bases between. The CDR3 length is 19 residues. CDR3 DNA sequence: TGTGCCAGCAGCCAAGATACCGGACAGATTACGGATTTTAATGAAAAACTGTTTTTT. It encodes CASSQDTGQITDFNEKLFF.

J is TRBJ1-1 and V is TRBV27; unclear D gene. Germline V gene lookup returns CDR1 MNHEY and CDR2 SMNVEV (reference sequence). Trimming took off 2 bases at V and 4 bases at J, with 8 bases between the two ends. The CDR3 length is 13 residues. The DNA of the CDR3 is TGTGCCAGCAGTTTAGGAGGGAGCACTGAAGCTTTCTTT. This codes for CASSLGGSTEAFF.

This chain links TRBV18 with TRBJ2-7; 10 bases align to TRBD1. This CDR3 region has 14 residues. With V trimmed by 5 bases and J by 5 bases, 6 bases remained unmatched. CDR1 and CDR2 (germline): KGHSH, LQKENI. CDR3 region: CASSSTGGLDEQYF. The CDR3 DNA reads as TGTGCCAGCTCATCGACAGGGGGCTTGGACGAGCAGTACTTC.

This chain uses TRBV7-9 with TRBJ2-7, with D unclear. The V end was cut by 0 bases, the J end by 4 bases, with 7 bases between. Germline V gives CDR1 SEHNR, CDR2 FQNEAQ (reference sequence). The CDR3 has 13 residues. The CDR3 here is CASSLADGYEQYF. The CDR3, as DNA: TGTGCCAGCAGCTTAGCCGATGGGTACGAGCAGTACTTC.

The rearrangement links TRBV10-3 to TRBJ2-7; D gene uncertain. The V end lost 3 bases, the J end lost 0 bases, and 9 bases lay between the germline ends. The CDR3 is 14 amino acids. The germline gives CDR1 ENHRY, CDR2 SYGVKD. For the CDR3, the DNA is TGTGCCATCAGTGACAGTCGAAACTCCTACGAGCAGTACTTC. Protein: CAISDSRNSYEQYF.

J is TRBJ2-7 and V is TRBV4-2; no clear D. The CDR3 is made up of 13 amino acids. In germline, CDR1 is LGHNA, CDR2 YNFKEQ. With 5 bases removed from V and 3 bases from J, the gap between germline ends came to 11 bases. This CDR3 is CASSYRTDYEQYF. DNA of the CDR3: TGTGCCAGCAGCTATCGGACGGACTACGAGCAGTACTTC.